What follows describes a single T cell receptor beta chain. Trimming took 5 bases from V and 6 from J, leaving 17 bases between them. The CDR3 is 14 amino acids. Germline V gene data show CDR1 as LNHDA and CDR2 as SQIVND (reference sequence). The data were taken from a study of blood T cell repertoires in COVID-19. Study background: Sites across the United States, Italy and Spain contributed samples from acute and convalescent COVID-19. The analysed material was cDNA or gDNA that came from T cells, B-cell-depleted T cells, or PBMCs.

Authors' methods: The assay estimated nucleated cells by amplifying reference gene primers. Assay used: immunoSEQ multiplex PCR; TCRdb lists only in-frame clones, some missing. The V and J calls and clone size were taken over from that table, and D and trimming were inferred from the DNA. The sample yields some 83,000 clones, around nine tenths seen once. Sequenced material: peripheral blood. The V and J genes are TRBV19 and TRBJ2-7; TRBD1 might be the D (6 bases). The sequence derives from a woman aged 80 or older with active or convalescent COVID-19. CDR3 DNA sequence: TGTGCCAGTAGTGCTGGAGGCCTCAGGGGCGAGCAGTACTTC. This gives the protein CASSAGGLRGEQYF.